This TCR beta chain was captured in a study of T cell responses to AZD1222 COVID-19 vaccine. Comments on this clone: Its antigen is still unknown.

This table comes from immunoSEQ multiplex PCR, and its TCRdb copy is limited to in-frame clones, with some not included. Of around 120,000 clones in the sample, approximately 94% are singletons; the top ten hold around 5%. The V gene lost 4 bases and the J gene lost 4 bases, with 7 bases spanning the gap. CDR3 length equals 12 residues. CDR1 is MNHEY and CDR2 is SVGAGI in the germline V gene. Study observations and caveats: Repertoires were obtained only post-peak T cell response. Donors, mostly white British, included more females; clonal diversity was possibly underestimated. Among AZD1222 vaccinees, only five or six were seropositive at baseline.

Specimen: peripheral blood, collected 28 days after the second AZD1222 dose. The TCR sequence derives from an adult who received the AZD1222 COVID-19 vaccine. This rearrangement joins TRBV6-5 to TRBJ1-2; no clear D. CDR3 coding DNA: TGTGCCAGCAGTTCTTTCTCCTATGGCTACACCTTC. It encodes CASSSFSYGYTF.